This passage covers 21 T cell receptor beta chains from one sample sequenced in a study of blood T cell repertoires in COVID-19. Measured with immunoSEQ multiplex PCR; TCRdb has only the in-frame clones, and not every one. This sample yields approximately 260,000 clones, of which 65% to 85% are seen a single time; roughly 4.2% belongs to the top ten. Source material: peripheral blood. These receptors came from a woman aged 40 to 50 with active or convalescent COVID-19.

The gene calls are TRBV5-4 and TRBJ2-5, with 7 bases identical to TRBD1. The V segment lost 4 bases and the J segment 1 base; nucleotides outside the gene matches: 4. The CDR3 extends over 14 amino acids. Germline assignment: CDR1 SGHNT and CDR2 YYREEE (reference sequence). The CDR3 bases are TGTGCCAGCAGCCGGGACAGCTCCCAAGAGACCCAGTACTTC. It encodes CASSRDSSQETQYF.

This chain uses TRBV4-1 with TRBJ1-5; 7 nucleotides line up with TRBD1. This CDR3 is 13 amino acids long. Germline trimming cut 6 bases from V and 6 bases from J; bases unmatched to any gene: 5. The germline V gene encodes CDR1 MGHRA and CDR2 YSYEKL. CDR3 protein: CASSDRDSQPQHF. Here the CDR3 DNA reads TGCGCCAGCAGTGACAGGGATAGTCAGCCCCAGCATTTT.

In this sample, this clone turned up once. The sample contains more than one DNA sequence encoding this CDR3. The chain employs TRBV3-1 (or the pseudogene TRBV3-2) and TRBJ2-3; unclear D gene. There are 12 residues in the CDR3. V lost 6 bases and J 2 bases, leaving 6 bases between the germline ends. Germline loops: CDR1 LGHDT, CDR2 YNNKEL (reference sequence). DNA for the CDR3: TGTGCCAGCAGTCAATACACAGATACGCAGTATTTT. It yields the protein CASSQYTDTQYF.

The rearrangement joins TRBV6-1 to TRBJ2-1; maybe TRBD1 (6 bases). The CDR3 totals 16 residues. V lost 2 bases, J lost 4 bases, and 15 bases lay in between. Germline V lookup: CDR1 MNHNS, CDR2 SASEGT. The DNA for the CDR3 is TGTGCCAGCAGTGAAATATGGGACATAACTTACAATGAGCAGTTCTTC. Its translation is CASSEIWDITYNEQFF.

The chain employs TRBV7-2 and TRBJ2-5; TRBD2 matches 7 bases. Germline CDR1 is SGHTA and CDR2 is FQGNSA. The CDR3 is 16 amino acids. Losses at the gene ends were 4 bases for V and 4 bases for J; bases not matched to a gene: 12. The CDR3 reads CASSSGGGLARETQYF. In DNA, the CDR3 is TGTGCCAGCAGCTCGGGCGGGGGTCTAGCGAGAGAGACCCAGTACTTC.

The chain's CDR3 is CASSEQGGSYNEQFF. The CDR3 nucleotides read TGTGCCAGCAGTGAACAGGGCGGCTCCTACAATGAGCAGTTCTTC. The genes are TRBV6-1 and TRBJ2-1, with a possible D match to TRBD1 (5 bases). Trimming pared 2 bases from V and 0 bases from J, leaving 8 bases between. The CDR3 totals 15 residues. Germline assignment: CDR1 MNHNS and CDR2 SASEGT.

The CDR3 loop reads CASSQGYANIQYF. The DNA of the CDR3 is TGTGCCAGCAGCCAAGGCTATGCAAACATTCAGTACTTC. The chain employs TRBV3-1 (or the pseudogene TRBV3-2) and TRBJ2-4, with D unresolved. This CDR3 spans 13 amino acids. V lost 1 base to trimming and J lost 6 bases, with 7 bases between them. Germline V gene data show CDR1 as LGHDT and CDR2 as YNNKEL (reference sequence).

The V and J genes are TRBV7-8 and TRBJ1-1; D is unresolved. The CDR3 consists of 14 residues. Per the germline V gene, CDR1 is SGHVS and CDR2 is FQNEAQ. The V and J ends lost 3 bases and 7 bases respectively, with 15 bases between them. The CDR3: CASSFGGSSNEAFF. CDR3 DNA sequence: TGTGCCAGCAGCTTCGGAGGTAGTTCGAATGAAGCTTTCTTT. The full variable domain, rest sourced from reference TRBV7-8 and TRBJ1-1, is GAGVSQSPRYKVAKRGQDVALRCDPISGHVSLFWYQQALGQGPEFLTYFQNEAQLDKSGLPSDRFFAERPEGSVSTLKIQRTQQEDSAVYLCASSFGGSSNEAFFGQGTRLTVV.

This clone was found a few times. The rearrangement uses TRBV2 and TRBJ1-2, with 9 bases aligning to TRBD1. V was clipped by 4 bases and J by 4 bases; unmatched bases: 4. CDR1 is SNHLY, CDR2 FYNNEI, per germline. This CDR3 region has 14 residues. The CDR3 DNA reads TGTGCCAGCAGTGCCGACAGGGGGGTCTATGGCTACACCTTC. Its translation: CASSADRGVYGYTF.

V is TRBV3-1 (or the pseudogene TRBV3-2) and J is TRBJ1-5; TRBD1 matches 7 bases. Germline CDR1 and CDR2: LGHDT and YNNKEL (reference sequence). There are 14 residues in the CDR3. V was clipped by 5 bases and J by 2 bases; unmatched bases: 3. Written as DNA, the CDR3 is TGTGCCAGCAGCGGAGGGACAGGCAATCAGCCCCAGCATTTT. Protein: CASSGGTGNQPQHF.

This chain uses TRBV15 with TRBJ1-5; TRBD1 might be the D (5 bases). CDR1 LNHNV and CDR2 YYDKDF come from the germline V gene (reference sequence). V was shortened by 5 bases and J by 7 bases, with 18 bases between the two germline ends. The CDR3 runs to 15 residues. CDR3 sequence reads: CATSPSWGGDQPQHF. The CDR3 nucleotides read TGTGCCACCAGCCCCAGCTGGGGGGGAGACCAGCCCCAGCATTTT.

This clone came up many times. The chain employs TRBV6-6 and TRBJ1-1; tentatively, D is TRBD1 (5 bases). The CDR3 loop spans 13 amino acids. V lost 7 bases to trimming and J lost 5 bases, with 14 bases between them. Germline V gene lookup returns CDR1 MNHNY and CDR2 SVGAGI (reference sequence). CDR3 coding DNA: TGTGCCAGCACTAGGGGCCCGGATACTGAAGCTTTCTTT. It specifies CASTRGPDTEAFF.

CDR3 sequence: CASSWWASRETQYF. The CDR3, as DNA: TGTGCCAGCAGCTGGTGGGCCAGCAGGGAGACCCAGTACTTC. The chain employs TRBV5-6 and TRBJ2-5; D not resolved. Looked up from germline, CDR1 is SGHDT and CDR2 is YYEEEE. V was clipped by 3 bases and J by 5 bases, with 14 bases between them. The CDR3 sequence is 14 residues long. The full variable domain, its missing parts supplied by reference TRBV5-6 and TRBJ2-5, is DAGVTQSPTHLIKTRGQQVTLRCSPKSGHDTVSWYQQALGQGPQFIFQYYEEEERQRGNFPDRFSGHQFPNYSSELNVNALLLGDSALYLCASSWWASRETQYFGPGTRLLVL.

The chain is built from TRBV6-5 and TRBJ2-1, with TRBD2 matching over 12 bases. The V segment lost 6 bases and the J segment 9 bases; nucleotides outside the gene matches: 9. Germline V lookup: CDR1 MNHEY, CDR2 SVGAGI. CDR3 length equals 15 residues. The CDR3 coding sequence is TGTGCCAGCAGAGGACTAGCGGGGTGGGACACTGAGCAGTTCTTC. Amino acid sequence: CASRGLAGWDTEQFF.

This chain joins TRBV3-1 (or the pseudogene TRBV3-2) and TRBJ1-2; D is uncertain. CDR1 and CDR2 (germline): LGHDT, YNNKEL (reference sequence). The CDR3 runs 12 residues. V dropped 4 bases and J dropped 8 bases, with 11 bases sitting between them. The CDR3 loop is CASSPRGRGYTF. The CDR3 region has the DNA TGTGCCAGCAGCCCCCGGGGTCGAGGCTACACCTTC.

This clone has only a few counts. V and J are TRBV18 and TRBJ1-6; D is undetermined. CDR1 is KGHSH, CDR2 LQKENI, per germline. The V end lost 6 bases, the J end lost 5 bases, and 14 bases lay between the germline ends. This CDR3 spans 15 amino acids. DNA for the CDR3: TGTGCCAGCTCCCCAAACGGGATGCATAATTCACCCCTCCACTTT. Protein: CASSPNGMHNSPLHF.

J is TRBJ1-3 and V is TRBV27; 7 bases fit TRBD1. After removal of 0 bases from V and 4 bases from J, the junction contained 9 bases not matched to a gene. The CDR3 contains 17 residues. Germline V gene data show CDR1 as MNHEY and CDR2 as SMNVEV (reference sequence). CDR3 protein: CASSLSKGGIHGNTIYF. CDR3 bases: TGTGCCAGCAGTTTATCGAAAGGGGGCATTCACGGAAACACCATATATTTT.

This chain links TRBV5-1 with TRBJ1-4; D perhaps matches TRBD1 (5 bases). The CDR3 consists of 14 residues. Germline V CDR1 and CDR2: SGHRS, YFSETQ. Trimming removed 4 bases from V and 5 bases from J, with 12 bases in between. CDR3 sequence (DNA): TGCGCCAGCAGCCCCGGGACTTTGAATGAAAAACTGTTTTTT. This encodes CASSPGTLNEKLFF.

This chain joins TRBV6-1 and TRBJ2-1, with 11 bases matching TRBD2. J gave up 3 bases and V 1 base, and 2 bases lay outside the gene matches. Germline CDR1 MNHNS, CDR2 SASEGT. This CDR3 comprises 16 residues. CDR3: CASSEVLAGGYNEQFF. CDR3 in DNA: TGTGCCAGCAGTGAAGTGCTAGCGGGGGGCTACAATGAGCAGTTCTTC.

The rearrangement uses TRBV5-1 and TRBJ2-6; 7 bases agree with TRBD2. CDR1 and CDR2 from the germline V gene are SGHRS and YFSETQ. The CDR3 is 17 amino acids. The trim removed 4 bases at V and 0 bases at J, leaving 7 bases unmatched. CDR3 sequence: CASSPGPGGSGANVLTF. In nucleotides, the CDR3 is TGCGCCAGCAGCCCGGGCCCGGGGGGCTCTGGGGCCAACGTCCTGACTTTC.

The gene calls are TRBV20-1 and TRBJ2-1, with 7 bases that match TRBD2. J gave up 5 bases and V 3 bases, and 7 bases lay outside the gene matches. Germline V CDR1 and CDR2: DFQATT, SNEGSKA (reference sequence). This CDR3 spans 14 amino acids. The DNA for the CDR3 is TGCAGTGCTAGTCCGGCCGGACTAGACAATGAGCAGTTCTTC. It is translated as CSASPAGLDNEQFF.